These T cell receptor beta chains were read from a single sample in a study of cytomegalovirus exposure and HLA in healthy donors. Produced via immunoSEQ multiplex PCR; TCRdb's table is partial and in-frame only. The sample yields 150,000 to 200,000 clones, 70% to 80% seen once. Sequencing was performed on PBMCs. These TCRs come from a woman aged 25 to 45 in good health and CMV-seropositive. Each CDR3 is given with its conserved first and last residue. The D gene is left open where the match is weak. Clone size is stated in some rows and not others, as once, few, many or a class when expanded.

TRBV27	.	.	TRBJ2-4	CASRATDPNHSAKNIQYF	TGTGCCAGCCGGGCGACAGATCCTAACCATTCAGCCAAAAACATTCAGTACTTC
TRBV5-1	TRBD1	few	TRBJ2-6	CASSWGTGGQLSGANVLTF	TGCGCCAGCAGCTGGGGGACAGGGGGCCAGCTATCTGGGGCCAACGTCCTGACTTTC
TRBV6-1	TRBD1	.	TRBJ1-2	CASSLQGAEPYTF	TGTGCCAGCAGTCTTCAGGGGGCGGAACCCTACACCTTC
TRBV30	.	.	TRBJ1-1	CAWSSGQFNTEAFF	TGTGCCTGGAGTTCCGGACAGTTTAACACTGAAGCTTTCTTT
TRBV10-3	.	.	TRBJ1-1	CAISETQNTEAFF	TGTGCCATCAGTGAGACTCAGAACACTGAAGCTTTCTTT
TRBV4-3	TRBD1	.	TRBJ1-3	CASSQVAAGGFSGNTIYF	TGCGCCAGCAGCCAAGTGGCGGCAGGGGGCTTCTCTGGAAACACCATATATTTT
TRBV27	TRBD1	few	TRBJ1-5	CASSLTGAGNQPQHF	TGTGCCAGCAGTTTAACAGGGGCTGGCAATCAGCCCCAGCATTTT
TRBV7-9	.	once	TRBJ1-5	CASSPTGYSNQPQHF	TGTGCCAGCAGCCCGACAGGTTATAGCAATCAGCCCCAGCATTTT
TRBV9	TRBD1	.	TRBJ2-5	CASSAGTAYQETQYF	TGTGCCAGCAGCGCGGGGACAGCGTACCAAGAGACCCAGTACTTC
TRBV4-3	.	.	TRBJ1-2	CASSHHRSRGYTF	TGCGCCAGCAGCCATCACAGGAGCCGGGGCTACACCTTC
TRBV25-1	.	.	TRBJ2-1	CASSEGWGETYNEQFF	TGTGCCAGCAGTGAAGGGTGGGGCGAGACATACAATGAGCAGTTCTTC
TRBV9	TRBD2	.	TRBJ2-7	CASSPMSTSGSYEQYF	TGTGCCAGCAGCCCCATGTCGACTAGCGGATCCTACGAGCAGTACTTC
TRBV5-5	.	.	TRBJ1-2	CASSLRVGYGYTF	TGTGCCAGCAGCTTGCGGGTGGGCTATGGCTACACCTTC
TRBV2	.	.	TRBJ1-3	CASRRDWGNTIYF	TGTGCCAGCAGGAGGGACTGGGGAAACACCATATATTTT
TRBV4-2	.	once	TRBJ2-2	CASSLGRQGLTNGELFF	TGTGCCAGCAGCCTTGGGAGGCAGGGCCTAACGAACGGGGAGCTGTTTTTT
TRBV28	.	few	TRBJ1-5	CASSSRTVGRPNQPQHF	TGTGCCAGCAGCTCTAGGACAGTAGGTAGGCCAAATCAGCCCCAGCATTTT
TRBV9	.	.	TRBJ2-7	CASSVGGAGAYEQYF	TGTGCCAGCAGCGTAGGTGGGGCAGGGGCCTACGAGCAGTACTTC
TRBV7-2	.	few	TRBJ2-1	CASSLNWQGVGGGEFF	TGTGCCAGCAGCTTAAATTGGCAGGGGGTTGGGGGAGGCGAGTTCTTC
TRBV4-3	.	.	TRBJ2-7	CASSQGRDRRQYF	TGCGCCAGCAGCCAAGGTCGAGACAGGCGACAGTACTTC
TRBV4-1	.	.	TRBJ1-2	CASSQNAADYGYTF	TGCGCCAGCAGCCAGAATGCGGCAGACTATGGCTACACCTTC
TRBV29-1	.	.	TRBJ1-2	CSVEGLSNYGYTF	TGCAGCGTTGAAGGTCTATCTAACTATGGCTACACCTTC
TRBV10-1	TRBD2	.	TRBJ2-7	CASSEFSSGRPEQYF	TGCGCCAGCAGTGAGTTCTCTAGCGGGAGGCCCGAGCAGTACTTC
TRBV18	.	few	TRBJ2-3	CASSPPRGLAPDTQYF	TGTGCCAGCTCACCACCGAGGGGGTTAGCGCCAGATACGCAGTATTTT
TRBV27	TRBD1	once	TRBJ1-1	CASSFRQGAMNTEAFF	TGTGCCAGCAGTTTTCGACAGGGCGCAATGAACACTGAAGCTTTCTTT
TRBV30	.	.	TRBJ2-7	CAWKLPGTPGEQYF	TGTGCCTGGAAGCTCCCCGGGACTCCCGGCGAGCAGTACTTC
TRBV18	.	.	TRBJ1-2	CASSPGQDYGYTF	TGTGCCAGCTCGCCGGGACAAGACTATGGCTACACCTTC
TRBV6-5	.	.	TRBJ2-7	CASSYQTGSSYEQYF	TGTGCCAGCAGTTACCAGACAGGATCCTCCTACGAGCAGTACTTC
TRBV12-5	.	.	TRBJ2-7	CASAFFLKWEALYEQYF	TGTGCTAGTGCCTTTTTCCTTAAATGGGAGGCTCTCTACGAGCAGTACTTC
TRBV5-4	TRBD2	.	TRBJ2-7	CASSSLAGGLYEQYF	TGTGCCAGCAGCTCACTAGCGGGAGGACTCTACGAGCAGTACTTC